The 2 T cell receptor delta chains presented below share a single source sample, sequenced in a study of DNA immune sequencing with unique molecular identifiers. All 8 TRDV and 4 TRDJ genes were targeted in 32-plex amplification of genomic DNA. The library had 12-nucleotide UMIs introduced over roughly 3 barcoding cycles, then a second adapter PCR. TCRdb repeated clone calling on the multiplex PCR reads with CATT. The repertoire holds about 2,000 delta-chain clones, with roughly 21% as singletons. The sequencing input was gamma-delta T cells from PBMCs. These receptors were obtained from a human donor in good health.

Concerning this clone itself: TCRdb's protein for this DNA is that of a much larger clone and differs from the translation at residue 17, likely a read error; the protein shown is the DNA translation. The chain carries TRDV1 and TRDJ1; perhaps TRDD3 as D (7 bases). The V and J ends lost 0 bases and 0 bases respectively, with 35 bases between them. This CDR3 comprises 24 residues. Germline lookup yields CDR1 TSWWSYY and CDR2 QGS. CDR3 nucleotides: TGTGCTCTTGGGGAACTTCTATACCTTCCCGTCGTACTGGGGTCTATATATGACACCGATAAACTCATCTTT. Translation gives CALGELLYLPVVLGSIYDTDKLIF.

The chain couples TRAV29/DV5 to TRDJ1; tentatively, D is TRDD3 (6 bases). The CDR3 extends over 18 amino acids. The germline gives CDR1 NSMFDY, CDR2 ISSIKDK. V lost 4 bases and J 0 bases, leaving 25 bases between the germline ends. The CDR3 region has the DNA TGTGCAGCAGCGTTTTCTAGGTGGGGGCCGACAGACACCGATAAACTCATCTTT. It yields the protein CAAAFSRWGPTDTDKLIF.